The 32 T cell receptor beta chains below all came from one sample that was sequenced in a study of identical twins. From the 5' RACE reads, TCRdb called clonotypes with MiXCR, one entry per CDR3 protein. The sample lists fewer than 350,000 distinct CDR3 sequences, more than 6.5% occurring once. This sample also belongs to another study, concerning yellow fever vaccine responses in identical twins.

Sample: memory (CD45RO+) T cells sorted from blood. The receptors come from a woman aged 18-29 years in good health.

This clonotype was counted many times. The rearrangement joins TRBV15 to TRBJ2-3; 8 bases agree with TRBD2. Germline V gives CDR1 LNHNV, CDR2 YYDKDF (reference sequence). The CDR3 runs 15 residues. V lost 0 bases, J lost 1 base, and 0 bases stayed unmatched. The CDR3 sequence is CATSREAGGTDTQYF. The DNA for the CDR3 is TGTGCCACCAGCAGAGAAGCGGGGGGCACAGATACGCAGTATTTT.

This CDR3 reads CASSLTGSTGELFF. The DNA of the CDR3 is TGTGCCAGCAGTTTAACCGGGTCCACGGGGGAGCTGTTTTTT. The chain is built from TRBV27 and TRBJ2-2; no clear D. The CDR3 sequence is 14 residues long. Germline V gene lookup returns CDR1 MNHEY and CDR2 SMNVEV (reference sequence). V was pared by 2 bases and J by 8 bases, with 12 bases between.

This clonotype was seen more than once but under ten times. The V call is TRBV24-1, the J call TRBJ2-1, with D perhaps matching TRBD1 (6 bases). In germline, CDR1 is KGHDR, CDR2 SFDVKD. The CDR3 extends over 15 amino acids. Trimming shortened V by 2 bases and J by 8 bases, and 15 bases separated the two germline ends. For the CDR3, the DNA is TGTGCCACCAGTGATTGGGGCAGGGGAGTCGATGAGCAGTTCTTC. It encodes CATSDWGRGVDEQFF.

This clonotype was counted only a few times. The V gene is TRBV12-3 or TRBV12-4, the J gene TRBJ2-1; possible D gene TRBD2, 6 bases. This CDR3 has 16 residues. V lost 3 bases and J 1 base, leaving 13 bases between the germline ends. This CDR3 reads CASSFFAGTSYNEQFF. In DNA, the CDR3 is TGTGCCAGCAGTTTTTTTGCGGGGACGTCCTACAATGAGCAGTTCTTC.

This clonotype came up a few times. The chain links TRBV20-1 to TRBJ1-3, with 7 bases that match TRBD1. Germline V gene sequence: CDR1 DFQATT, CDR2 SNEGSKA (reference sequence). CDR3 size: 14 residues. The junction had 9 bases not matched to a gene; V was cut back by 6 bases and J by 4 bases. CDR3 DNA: TGCAGTGCAAACCCAGGGACAGCCGGAAACACCATATATTTT. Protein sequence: CSANPGTAGNTIYF.

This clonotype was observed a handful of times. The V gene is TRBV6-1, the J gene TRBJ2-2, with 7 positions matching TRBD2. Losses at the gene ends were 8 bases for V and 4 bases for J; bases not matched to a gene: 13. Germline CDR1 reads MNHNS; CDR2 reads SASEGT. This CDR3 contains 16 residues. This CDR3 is CASSRRAGEATGELFF. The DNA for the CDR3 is TGTGCCAGCTCGCGCCGGGCGGGGGAGGCCACCGGGGAGCTGTTTTTT.

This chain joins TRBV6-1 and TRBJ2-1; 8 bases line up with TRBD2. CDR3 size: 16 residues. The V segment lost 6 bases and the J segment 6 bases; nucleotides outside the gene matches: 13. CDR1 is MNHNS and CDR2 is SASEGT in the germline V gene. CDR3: CASRGVTGGRGNEQFF. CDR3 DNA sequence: TGTGCCAGCAGGGGGGTAACGGGGGGGCGAGGCAATGAGCAGTTCTTC.

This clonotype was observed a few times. This CDR3 reads CASKYDLRSTDTQYF. The CDR3 nucleotides are TGCGCCAGCAAGTATGATTTAAGAAGCACAGATACGCAGTATTTT. V and J are TRBV5-1 and TRBJ2-3, with D unresolved. V gave up 6 bases and J gave up 0 bases, with 14 bases separating them. Germline assignment: CDR1 SGHRS and CDR2 YFSETQ. The CDR3 runs to 15 residues.

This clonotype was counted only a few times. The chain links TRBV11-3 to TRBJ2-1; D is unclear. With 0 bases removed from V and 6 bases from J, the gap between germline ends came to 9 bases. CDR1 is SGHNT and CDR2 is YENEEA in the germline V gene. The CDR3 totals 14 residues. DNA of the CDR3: TGTGCCAGCAGCTTAGATCCGGCTACCAATGAGCAGTTCTTC. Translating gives CASSLDPATNEQFF.

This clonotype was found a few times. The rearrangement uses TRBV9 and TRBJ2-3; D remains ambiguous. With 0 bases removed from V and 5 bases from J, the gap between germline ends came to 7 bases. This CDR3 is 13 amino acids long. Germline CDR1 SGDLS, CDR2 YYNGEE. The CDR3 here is CASSVDLLDTQYF. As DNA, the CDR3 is TGTGCCAGCAGCGTAGACTTGCTAGATACGCAGTATTTT. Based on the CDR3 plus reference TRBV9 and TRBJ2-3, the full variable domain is DSGVTQTPKHLITATGQRVTLRCSPRSGDLSVYWYQQSLDQGLQFLIQYYNGEERAKGNILERFSAQQFPDLHSELNLSSLELGDSALYFCASSVDLLDTQYFGPGTRLTVL.

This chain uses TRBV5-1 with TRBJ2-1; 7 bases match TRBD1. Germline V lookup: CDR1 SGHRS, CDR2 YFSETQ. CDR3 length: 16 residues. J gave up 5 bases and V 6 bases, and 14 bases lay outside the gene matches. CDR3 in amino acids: CASTGQWDRANNEQFF. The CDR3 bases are TGCGCCAGCACAGGGCAATGGGACAGAGCCAACAATGAGCAGTTCTTC.

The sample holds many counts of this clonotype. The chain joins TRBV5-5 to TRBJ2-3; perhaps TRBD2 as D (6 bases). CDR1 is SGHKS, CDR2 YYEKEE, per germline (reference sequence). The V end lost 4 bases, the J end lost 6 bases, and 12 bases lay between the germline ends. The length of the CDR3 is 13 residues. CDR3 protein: CASSLQRVDTQYF. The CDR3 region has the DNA TGTGCCAGCAGCCTCCAGCGGGTGGATACGCAGTATTTT.

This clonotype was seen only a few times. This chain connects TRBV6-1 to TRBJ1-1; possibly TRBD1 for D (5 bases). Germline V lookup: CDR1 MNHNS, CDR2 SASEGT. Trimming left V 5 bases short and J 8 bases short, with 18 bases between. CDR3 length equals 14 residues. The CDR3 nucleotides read TGTGCCAGCAGTCCCGGGGACCCACTTCCCGAAGCTTTCTTT. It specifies CASSPGDPLPEAFF.

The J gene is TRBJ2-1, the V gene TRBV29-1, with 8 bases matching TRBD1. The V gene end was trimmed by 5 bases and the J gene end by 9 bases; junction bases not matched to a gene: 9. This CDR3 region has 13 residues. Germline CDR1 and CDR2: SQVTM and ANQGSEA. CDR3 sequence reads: CSVRGAGGSEQFF. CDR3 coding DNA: TGCAGCGTTCGTGGGGCAGGGGGCAGTGAGCAGTTCTTC.

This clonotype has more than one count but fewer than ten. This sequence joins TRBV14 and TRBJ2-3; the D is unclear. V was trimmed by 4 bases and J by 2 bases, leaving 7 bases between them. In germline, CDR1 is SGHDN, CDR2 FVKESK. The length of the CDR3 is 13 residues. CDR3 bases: TGTGCCAGCAGCCGATTCGACACAGATACGCAGTATTTT. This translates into CASSRFDTDTQYF.

The CDR3 bases are TGCGCCAGCAGCTTGTCGGGTACTAGCGGGGGTAGTACAGATACGCAGTATTTT. It is translated as CASSLSGTSGGSTDTQYF. This chain uses TRBV5-1 with TRBJ2-3, with 11 bases matching TRBD2. Trimming took 1 base from V and 3 from J; bases not matched to a gene: 10. Germline values: CDR1 SGHRS, CDR2 YFSETQ. The CDR3 has 18 amino acids.

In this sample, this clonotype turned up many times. CDR3 coding DNA: TGCAGTGCTAGAGTCGTCGGCAGGGATAGCAATCAGCCCCAGCATTTT. Translated: CSARVVGRDSNQPQHF. The V gene is TRBV20-1, the J gene TRBJ1-5, with D perhaps matching TRBD1 (5 bases). Germline loops: CDR1 DFQATT, CDR2 SNEGSKA (reference sequence). V was trimmed by 1 base and J by 0 bases, leaving 13 bases between them. CDR3 length: 16 residues.

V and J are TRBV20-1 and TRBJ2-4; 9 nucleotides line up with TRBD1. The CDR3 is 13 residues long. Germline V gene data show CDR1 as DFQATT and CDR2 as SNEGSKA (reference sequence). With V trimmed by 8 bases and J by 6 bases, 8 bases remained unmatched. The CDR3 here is CSSTGGVGNIQYF. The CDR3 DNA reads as TGCAGTTCCACAGGGGGCGTCGGAAACATTCAGTACTTC.

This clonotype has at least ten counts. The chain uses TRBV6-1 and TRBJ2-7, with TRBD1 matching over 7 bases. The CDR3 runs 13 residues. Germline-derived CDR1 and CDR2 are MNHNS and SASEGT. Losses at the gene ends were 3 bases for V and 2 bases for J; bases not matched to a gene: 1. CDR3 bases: TGTGCCAGCAGTGAGGGACAGCCCTACGAGCAGTACGTC. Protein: CASSEGQPYEQYV.

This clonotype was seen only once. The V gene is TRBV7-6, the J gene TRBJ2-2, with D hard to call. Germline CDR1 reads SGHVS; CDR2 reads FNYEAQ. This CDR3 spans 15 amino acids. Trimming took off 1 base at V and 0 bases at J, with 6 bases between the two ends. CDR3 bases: TGTGCCAGCAGCTTAGGGGCGGCGAACACCGGGGAGCTGTTTTTT. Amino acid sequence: CASSLGAANTGELFF.

CDR3 residues: CASSLAGTVQDTQYF. DNA of the CDR3: TGCGCCAGCAGCTTGGCCGGGACGGTCCAAGATACGCAGTATTTT. V gene TRBV5-1 combines with J gene TRBJ2-3, with D perhaps being TRBD1 or TRBD2 (5 bases each). The V gene lost 0 bases and the J gene lost 5 bases, with 13 bases spanning the gap. The CDR3 loop spans 15 amino acids. CDR1 is SGHRS, CDR2 YFSETQ, per germline.

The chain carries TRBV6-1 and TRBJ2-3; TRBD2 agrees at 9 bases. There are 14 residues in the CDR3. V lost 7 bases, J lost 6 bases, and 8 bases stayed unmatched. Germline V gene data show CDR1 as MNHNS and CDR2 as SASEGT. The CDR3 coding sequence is TGTGCCAGCACCAACGGGCGGGGGGGGGATACGCAGTATTTT. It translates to CASTNGRGGDTQYF.

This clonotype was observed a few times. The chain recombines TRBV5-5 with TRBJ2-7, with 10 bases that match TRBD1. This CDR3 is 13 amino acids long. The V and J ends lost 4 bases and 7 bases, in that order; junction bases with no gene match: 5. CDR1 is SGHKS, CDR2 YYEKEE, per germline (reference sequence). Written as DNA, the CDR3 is TGTGCCAGCAGCACGTGGACAGGGGGGGAGCAGTACGTC. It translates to CASSTWTGGEQYV.

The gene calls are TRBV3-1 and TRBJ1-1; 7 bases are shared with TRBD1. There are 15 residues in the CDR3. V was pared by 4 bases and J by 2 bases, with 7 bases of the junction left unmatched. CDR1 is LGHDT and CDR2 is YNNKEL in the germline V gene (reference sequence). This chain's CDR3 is CASSPFGQANTEAFF. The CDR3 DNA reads TGTGCCAGCAGCCCTTTTGGACAGGCTAACACTGAAGCTTTCTTT.

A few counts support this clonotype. CDR3 sequence: CASSLGGTGGETQYF. The CDR3 region has the DNA TGCGCCAGCAGCTTGGGCGGGACCGGGGGCGAGACCCAGTACTTC. V usage is TRBV5-1 and J usage is TRBJ2-5; D might be TRBD1 or TRBD2, each matching 6 bases. CDR1 is SGHRS, CDR2 YFSETQ, per germline. Trimming removed 0 bases at V and 5 bases at J, with 14 bases between. The CDR3 covers 15 residues.

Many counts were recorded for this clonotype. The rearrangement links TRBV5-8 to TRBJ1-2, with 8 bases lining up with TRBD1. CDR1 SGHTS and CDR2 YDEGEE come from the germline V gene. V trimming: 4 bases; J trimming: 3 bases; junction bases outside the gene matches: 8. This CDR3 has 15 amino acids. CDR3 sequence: CASSKNQGAYYGYTF. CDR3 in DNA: TGTGCCAGCAGCAAGAACCAGGGGGCTTACTATGGCTACACCTTC.

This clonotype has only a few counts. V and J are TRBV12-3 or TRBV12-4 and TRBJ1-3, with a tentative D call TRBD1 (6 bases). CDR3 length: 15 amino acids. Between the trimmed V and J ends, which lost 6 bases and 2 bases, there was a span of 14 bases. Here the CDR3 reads CASRPLDSPGNTIYF. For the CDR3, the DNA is TGTGCCAGCAGACCCTTGGACAGTCCTGGAAACACCATATATTTT.

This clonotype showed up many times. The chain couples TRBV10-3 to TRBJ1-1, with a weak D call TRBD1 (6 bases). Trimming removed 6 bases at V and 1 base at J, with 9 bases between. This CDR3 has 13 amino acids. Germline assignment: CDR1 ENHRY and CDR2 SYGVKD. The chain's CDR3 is CAISLQGNTEAFF. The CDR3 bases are TGTGCCATCAGCTTACAGGGGAACACTGAAGCTTTCTTT.

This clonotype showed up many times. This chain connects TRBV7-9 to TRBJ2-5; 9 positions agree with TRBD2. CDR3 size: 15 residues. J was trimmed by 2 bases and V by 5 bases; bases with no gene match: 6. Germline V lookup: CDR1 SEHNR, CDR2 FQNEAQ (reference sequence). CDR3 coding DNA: TGTGCCAGCAGCCCGGGGCTAGCGGGACAAGAGACCCAGTACTTC. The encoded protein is CASSPGLAGQETQYF.

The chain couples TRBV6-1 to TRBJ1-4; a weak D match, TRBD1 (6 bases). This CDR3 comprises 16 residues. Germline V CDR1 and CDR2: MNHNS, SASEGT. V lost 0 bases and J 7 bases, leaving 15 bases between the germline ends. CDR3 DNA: TGTGCCAGCAGTGAAGCGCTAGGGGGAGGGAGTGAAAAACTGTTTTTT. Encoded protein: CASSEALGGGSEKLFF.

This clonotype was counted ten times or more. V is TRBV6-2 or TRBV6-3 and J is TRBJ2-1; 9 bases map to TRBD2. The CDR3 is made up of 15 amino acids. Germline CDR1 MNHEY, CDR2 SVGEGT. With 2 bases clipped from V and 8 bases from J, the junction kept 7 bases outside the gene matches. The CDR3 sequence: CASSYEGGGAHEQFF. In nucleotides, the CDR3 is TGTGCCAGCAGTTACGAGGGCGGGGGGGCGCATGAGCAGTTCTTC.

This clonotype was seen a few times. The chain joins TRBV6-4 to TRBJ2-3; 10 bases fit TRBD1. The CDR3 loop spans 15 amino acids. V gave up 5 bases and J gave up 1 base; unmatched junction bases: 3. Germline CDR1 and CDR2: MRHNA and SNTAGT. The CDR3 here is CASSRDRGGTDTQYF. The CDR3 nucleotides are TGTGCCAGCAGTCGGGACAGGGGTGGCACAGATACGCAGTATTTT.